This entry lists 7 T cell receptor beta chains sequenced from one sample in a study of spatial heterogeneity in lung cancer. Regarding the study as a whole: Tracking of tumor mutation counts was seen in expanded intratumoral alpha and beta TCR counts.

Their antigens are not known. The time point here: sample taken at primary tumor resection. Each CDR3 protein is one row after TCRdb ran MiXCR on the 5' RACE reads. The sample yields 20,000 to 25,000 distinct CDR3 sequences, 6.4% seen once. Sequenced here: lung tumor tissue, sampled at surgery. These receptors all come from a male donor with early-stage non-small cell lung cancer.

This clonotype was picked up a small number of times. J is TRBJ1-6 and V is TRBV7-9, with a tentative D call TRBD1 (6 bases). The V gene's germline CDR1 is SEHNR and CDR2 FQNEAQ (reference sequence). V dropped 1 base and J dropped 7 bases, with 8 bases sitting between them. This CDR3 is 14 amino acids long. DNA for the CDR3: TGTGCCAGCAGCTTAGAGAGGGGGAATTCACCCCTCCACTTT. Translating gives CASSLERGNSPLHF. Together with reference TRBV7-9 and TRBJ1-6, the CDR3 gives the full variable domain: DTGVSQNPRHKITKRGQNVTFRCDPISEHNRLYWYRQTLGQGPEFLTYFQNEAQLEKSRLLSDRFSAERPKGSFSTLEIQRTEQGDSAMYLCASSLERGNSPLHFGNGTRLTVT.

This clonotype came up many times. The chain joins TRBV2 to TRBJ2-7; 7 bases agree with TRBD1. CDR1 is SNHLY, CDR2 FYNNEI, per germline. The V segment lost 3 bases and the J segment 6 bases; nucleotides outside the gene matches: 11. CDR3 size: 15 residues. CDR3 sequence: CASSDQGQRRFEQYF. The CDR3 nucleotides are TGTGCCAGCAGTGATCAGGGACAGCGGAGGTTCGAGCAGTACTTC.

In its sample, this clonotype was seen many times. V usage is TRBV10-3 and J usage is TRBJ2-7, with D possibly being TRBD1 or TRBD2 (6 bases each). V was trimmed by 4 bases and J by 2 bases, leaving 9 bases between them. Looked up from germline, CDR1 is ENHRY and CDR2 is SYGVKD. The CDR3 spans 13 residues. This CDR3 reads CAISGGAAYEQYF. CDR3 coding DNA: TGTGCCATCAGTGGGGGGGCGGCCTACGAGCAGTACTTC.

This clonotype occurred many times. The chain couples TRBV20-1 to TRBJ1-2, with 7 positions matching TRBD1. This CDR3 spans 14 amino acids. With V trimmed by 5 bases and J by 7 bases, 13 bases remained unmatched. Germline CDR1 reads DFQATT; CDR2 reads SNEGSKA (reference sequence). The CDR3 nucleotides are TGCAGTGCTCCCCACGGGACAGCAGGTTCTGGCTACACCTTC. It encodes CSAPHGTAGSGYTF.

This clonotype showed up many times. At one boundary the junction diverges from the germline segment, which might be a read error. This sequence joins TRBV20-1 and TRBJ2-3; a possible D gene is TRBD2 (5 bases). The germline V gene has CDR1 DFQATT and CDR2 SNEGSKA (reference sequence). The CDR3 has 15 residues. The CDR3 nucleotides read TGCAGTGCTAGTCCCCTAGACTACCGCACAAATACGCAGTATTTT. Amino acids: CSASPLDYRTNTQYF.

The rearrangement links TRBV11-2 to TRBJ2-7, with unresolved D. Germline CDR1 and CDR2: SGHAT and FQNNGV. V lost 5 bases, J lost 5 bases, and 10 bases lay in between. The CDR3 runs 12 residues. CDR3 residues: CASSTEFDEQYF. The DNA for the CDR3 is TGTGCCAGCAGCACGGAGTTCGACGAGCAGTACTTC.

This clonotype appeared many times. The chain links TRBV11-2 to TRBJ1-6; TRBD1 aligns across 7 bases. Per germline, CDR1 SGHAT and CDR2 FQNNGV. The CDR3 contains 14 residues. J lost 7 bases, V lost 5 bases, and 5 bases had no gene match. This CDR3 is CASSTTGSNSPLHF. The CDR3 DNA reads as TGTGCCAGCAGCACGACAGGGTCCAATTCACCCCTCCACTTT.